The 29 T cell receptor beta chains in this list originate from one sample, sequenced in a study of response to subunit inactivated influenza vaccine (dated by TCRdb to 2016 to 2018). The method behind the library was RT-PCR. Sequencing was performed on an Illumina HiSeq 2500. Using fastp at Q25 and MiXCR, TCRdb reprocessed the public reads and kept productive beta chains. CDR3 protein sequences are deduplicated, and each keeps its most common genes and DNA. In this sample the table shows 530,000 or so distinct CDR3 sequences, 12% of which occur a single time. The top ten hold roughly a tenth of the sample. The input for sequencing was PBMCs from blood, taken on the day of vaccination. The origin of the receptors is a man aged 50 to 59 who received an inactivated influenza vaccine. Donor details come from another sample of the same person, matched by shared clones.

The V gene is TRBV25-1, the J gene TRBJ1-2, with TRBD1 matching 8 bases. From germline, CDR1 is MGHDK and CDR2 SYGVNS. The CDR3 totals 13 residues. Trimming took 2 bases from V and 7 from J; bases not matched to a gene: 3. The CDR3 DNA sequence: TGTGCCAGCAGTGAACAGGGGGCCTCTGGCTACACCTTC. It codes for CASSEQGASGYTF.

The chain couples TRBV5-1 to TRBJ2-3, with D perhaps matching TRBD1 (7 bases). Germline V gene sequence: CDR1 SGHRS, CDR2 YFSETQ. Trimming removed 1 base from V and 5 bases from J, with 14 bases in between. The CDR3 is 15 amino acids. CDR3 in amino acids: CASSLTDRRVDTQYF. DNA of the CDR3: TGCGCCAGCAGCTTGACGGACAGGAGGGTAGATACGCAGTATTTT.

The V call is TRBV7-3, the J call TRBJ2-5, with unresolved D. Germline V CDR1 and CDR2: SGHTA, FQGTGA. The CDR3 runs 13 residues. V was trimmed by 2 bases and J by 4 bases, leaving 8 bases between them. CDR3 protein: CASSLADGETQYF. DNA of the CDR3: TGTGCCAGCAGCTTAGCTGACGGAGAGACCCAGTACTTC.

This clonotype has a handful of counts. This chain uses TRBV25-1 with TRBJ2-7, with D possibly matching TRBD2 (5 bases). V lost 1 base, J lost 4 bases, and 11 bases lay in between. Germline CDR1 is MGHDK and CDR2 is SYGVNS. CDR3 length equals 14 residues. The DNA of the CDR3 is TGTGCCAGCAGTGAATCGGCTAGCCGGTACGAGCAGTACTTC. Encoded protein: CASSESASRYEQYF.

This clonotype was seen more than once but under ten times. This chain links TRBV12-3 or TRBV12-4 with TRBJ1-5; D may be TRBD1 (6 bases). Trimming left V 7 bases short and J 4 bases short, with 14 bases between. This CDR3 is built from 14 residues. The CDR3: CASTQGHVNQPQHF. CDR3 bases: TGTGCCAGCACCCAGGGACACGTTAATCAGCCCCAGCATTTT.

This chain connects TRBV12-5 to TRBJ1-2; no firm D call. Per germline, CDR1 LGHNT and CDR2 FRNRAP. The CDR3 contains 14 residues. V was pared by 4 bases and J by 3 bases, with 12 bases between. The CDR3 DNA sequence: TGTGCTAGTGGTTCCCCGGGTCAAGACTATGGCTACACCTTC. As protein: CASGSPGQDYGYTF.

The chain combines TRBV5-1 with TRBJ2-5; D unclear. CDR1 is SGHRS and CDR2 is YFSETQ in the germline V gene. The CDR3 runs 13 residues. The V and J ends lost 6 bases and 5 bases respectively, with 14 bases between them. The CDR3 region is CASTQQVGETQYF. The CDR3 DNA follows: TGCGCCAGCACCCAGCAGGTCGGGGAGACCCAGTACTTC.

The chain recombines TRBV28 with TRBJ1-5; D not certain. The length of the CDR3 is 13 residues. Germline V gives CDR1 MDHEN, CDR2 SYDVKM. Trimming stripped 6 bases from V and 7 bases from J, with 13 bases between. DNA for the CDR3: TGTGCCAGCAGGACCTCGTTAGTCCAGCCCCAGCATTTT. Translating it yields CASRTSLVQPQHF.

This clonotype was seen many times. This chain uses TRBV5-1 with TRBJ2-1, with a weak D call TRBD1 (5 bases). The CDR3 extends over 12 amino acids. Germline CDR1 SGHRS, CDR2 YFSETQ. V was trimmed by 4 bases and J by 7 bases, leaving 9 bases between them. DNA of the CDR3: TGCGCCAGCAGCCCAGGGTATAATGAGCAGTTCTTC. Its protein is CASSPGYNEQFF.

This chain uses TRBV30 with TRBJ2-3; D possibly corresponds to TRBD1 (6 bases). Germline V gene sequence: CDR1 GTSNPN, CDR2 SVGIG (reference sequence). The CDR3 is 14 residues long. V was clipped by 2 bases and J by 3 bases, with 12 bases between them. The CDR3 DNA reads as TGTGCCTGGAGTTACAGGGTCCGGACAGATACGCAGTATTTT. This translates into CAWSYRVRTDTQYF.

This clonotype occurred many times. The chain combines TRBV9 with TRBJ2-2; no clear D gene. V was cut by 0 bases and J by 4 bases, with 4 bases left in between. Germline-derived CDR1 and CDR2 are SGDLS and YYNGEE. There are 13 residues in the CDR3. CDR3 protein: CASSVVGTGELFF. CDR3 nucleotide sequence: TGTGCCAGCAGCGTAGTGGGCACCGGGGAGCTGTTTTTT.

This clonotype was detected a few times. This chain uses TRBV25-1 with TRBJ2-5; D unresolved. Germline V gene data show CDR1 as MGHDK and CDR2 as SYGVNS. V lost 3 bases to trimming and J lost 2 bases, with 13 bases between them. CDR3 length: 15 residues. The DNA for the CDR3 is TGTGCCAGCAGTGAGGATCGGAAGGGTCAAGAGACCCAGTACTTC. This encodes CASSEDRKGQETQYF.

This clonotype appeared a few times. CDR3 nucleotides: TGTGCCAGCAGTTACGGACACAAGAACACTGAAGCTTTCTTT. This sequence encodes CASSYGHKNTEAFF. This rearrangement joins TRBV6-5 to TRBJ1-1, with D maybe TRBD1 (5 bases). CDR3 length: 14 residues. Trimming pared 2 bases from V and 1 base from J, leaving 8 bases between. The germline V gene has CDR1 MNHEY and CDR2 SVGAGI.

This clonotype has a count of ten or more. The V call is TRBV11-1, the J call TRBJ2-2; D is perhaps TRBD2 (6 bases). V was trimmed by 5 bases and J by 0 bases, leaving 13 bases between them. The CDR3 loop spans 16 amino acids. Looked up from germline, CDR1 is SGHAT and CDR2 is FQDESV (reference sequence). The CDR3 region is CASSPRGGTNTGELFF. The CDR3 coding sequence is TGTGCCAGCAGCCCACGGGGAGGAACGAACACCGGGGAGCTGTTTTTT.

A few counts support this clonotype. The chain employs TRBV4-3 and TRBJ1-6, with D possibly matching TRBD1 (5 bases). V lost 0 bases and J 5 bases, leaving 8 bases between the germline ends. This CDR3 contains 15 residues. CDR1 and CDR2 (germline): LGHNA, YSLEER. CDR3 in amino acids: CASSQEGQNNSPLHF. In nucleotides, the CDR3 is TGCGCCAGCAGCCAAGAGGGGCAGAATAATTCACCCCTCCACTTT.

This clonotype was counted a few times. This chain joins TRBV20-1 and TRBJ1-1; a possible D gene is TRBD1 (5 bases). Trimming shortened V by 0 bases and J by 2 bases, and 10 bases separated the two germline ends. This CDR3 spans 14 amino acids. CDR1 DFQATT and CDR2 SNEGSKA come from the germline V gene (reference sequence). CDR3 region: CSARDRVLNTEAFF. For the CDR3, the DNA is TGCAGTGCTAGAGACAGGGTTTTAAACACTGAAGCTTTCTTT.

This clonotype was picked up many times. The chain links TRBV7-2 to TRBJ2-2, with D possibly matching TRBD2 (6 bases). The V gene lost 3 bases and the J gene lost 6 bases, with 14 bases spanning the gap. The CDR3 consists of 15 residues. Looked up from germline, CDR1 is SGHTA and CDR2 is FQGNSA. This CDR3 is CASSLVSGSPGELFF. The CDR3 DNA is TGTGCCAGCAGCTTGGTGTCCGGGAGCCCCGGGGAGCTGTTTTTT.

The J gene is TRBJ2-7, the V gene TRBV28; no clear D gene. Trimming shortened V by 7 bases and J by 0 bases, and 7 bases separated the two germline ends. This CDR3 region has 12 residues. Per germline, CDR1 MDHEN and CDR2 SYDVKM. For the CDR3, the DNA is TGTGCCAGCAAGGGCAGCTCCTACGAGCAGTACTTC. Amino acid sequence: CASKGSSYEQYF.

This clonotype appeared a few times. The V gene is TRBV24-1, the J gene TRBJ2-1, with TRBD2 matching 7 bases. The junction had 5 bases not matched to a gene; V was cut back by 2 bases and J by 8 bases. The CDR3 spans 14 residues. Germline-derived CDR1 and CDR2 are KGHDR and SFDVKD. The CDR3, as DNA: TGTGCCACCAGTGATTCACGGGGGAGGGATGAGCAGTTCTTC. Amino acid sequence: CATSDSRGRDEQFF.

This clonotype has more than one count but fewer than ten. The chain carries TRBV20-1 and TRBJ2-1, with TRBD2 matching 7 bases. The CDR3 is made up of 12 amino acids. Unmatched junction bases numbered 7, after V lost 7 bases and J lost 7 bases. The germline V gene has CDR1 DFQATT and CDR2 SNEGSKA (reference sequence). CDR3 sequence (DNA): TGCAGTGGTCTAGCGGAGAAAAATGAGCAGTTCTTC. Its protein product is CSGLAEKNEQFF.

This clonotype appeared a few times. The chain recombines TRBV9 with TRBJ2-1, with TRBD2 matching over 14 bases. The germline V gene encodes CDR1 SGDLS and CDR2 YYNGEE. This CDR3 spans 16 amino acids. The V segment lost 4 bases and the J segment 8 bases; nucleotides outside the gene matches: 8. The CDR3 DNA reads TGTGCCAGCAGCATGGGACTAGCGGGAGATAAGTATGAGCAGTTCTTC. This translates into CASSMGLAGDKYEQFF.

The rearrangement uses TRBV28 and TRBJ2-7, with D unresolved. CDR1 is MDHEN, CDR2 SYDVKM, per germline. The CDR3 extends over 13 amino acids. Trimming left V 5 bases short and J 3 bases short, with 11 bases between. CDR3 sequence (DNA): TGTGCCAGCAGTCCCAGACTTGTCTACGAGCAGTACTTC. Its translation: CASSPRLVYEQYF.

In this sample, this clonotype turned up a few times. This rearrangement joins TRBV3-1 to TRBJ1-1; no clear D gene. Germline V gene lookup returns CDR1 LGHDT and CDR2 YNNKEL (reference sequence). This CDR3 spans 14 amino acids. V was cut by 1 base and J by 6 bases, with 12 bases left in between. The CDR3 protein is CASSQGGGQAEAFF. CDR3 coding DNA: TGTGCCAGCAGCCAAGGGGGTGGTCAGGCTGAAGCTTTCTTT.

The V and J genes are TRBV10-3 and TRBJ2-5; TRBD2 agrees at 7 bases. Germline lookup yields CDR1 ENHRY and CDR2 SYGVKD. This CDR3 is 12 amino acids long. With V trimmed by 4 bases and J by 5 bases, 1 base remained unmatched. Here the CDR3 reads CAISVGGETQYF. The DNA for the CDR3 is TGTGCCATCAGTGTGGGAGGGGAGACCCAGTACTTC.

A few counts support this clonotype. The rearrangement joins TRBV29-1 to TRBJ1-1; D not certain. Per the germline V gene, CDR1 is SQVTM and CDR2 is ANQGSEA. The V end lost 3 bases, the J end lost 0 bases, and 8 bases lay between the germline ends. There are 13 residues in the CDR3. This chain's CDR3 is CSVDPTVNTEAFF. CDR3 bases: TGCAGCGTTGACCCGACGGTGAACACTGAAGCTTTCTTT.

This clonotype was observed at least ten times. The chain has TRBV7-9 and TRBJ2-5; 8 bases map to TRBD1. Germline V gene data show CDR1 as SEHNR and CDR2 as FQNEAQ (reference sequence). V trimming: 5 bases; J trimming: 2 bases; junction bases outside the gene matches: 10. This CDR3 is built from 16 residues. The CDR3 here is CASSPDWGTGQETQYF. In DNA form, the CDR3 reads TGTGCCAGCAGCCCCGATTGGGGGACAGGACAAGAGACCCAGTACTTC.

This clonotype was detected a few times. The chain joins TRBV3-1 to TRBJ1-2; D might be TRBD1 (5 bases). Germline CDR1 is LGHDT and CDR2 is YNNKEL (reference sequence). The ends were cut back, 3 bases at V and 8 bases at J, with 16 bases in the middle. CDR3 length: 14 amino acids. CDR3 nucleotide sequence: TGTGCCAGCAGCCATGACAGCTCGGGTCGCGGCTACACCTTC. Protein sequence: CASSHDSSGRGYTF.

This clonotype occurred a few times. The chain links TRBV2 to TRBJ2-3; 10 nucleotides line up with TRBD2. The germline V gene encodes CDR1 SNHLY and CDR2 FYNNEI. The CDR3 length is 16 residues. Trimming at V came to 3 bases and at J to 2 bases, leaving 5 bases not matched to a gene. The chain's CDR3 is CASSDGSGGVTDTQYF. In DNA, the CDR3 is TGTGCCAGCAGTGATGGGAGCGGGGGGGTCACAGATACGCAGTATTTT.

This clonotype turned up a few times. The genes are TRBV27 and TRBJ2-1; D is possibly TRBD2 (5 bases). Trimming stripped 5 bases from V and 7 bases from J, with 18 bases between. The length of the CDR3 is 15 residues. Germline CDR1 MNHEY, CDR2 SMNVEV (reference sequence). DNA of the CDR3: TGTGCCAGCAGTGGACGGGAACGACGTGGGAATGAGCAGTTCTTC. It encodes CASSGRERRGNEQFF.